Each of the 20 T cell receptor beta chains below was sequenced from the same sample in a study of OX40 agonist ivuxolimab in advanced cancers. Using immunoSEQ multiplex PCR, the repertoire was profiled, and TCRdb retains in-frame clones only, with some absent. The sample yields 50,000 to 85,000 clones, around 84% seen once. The sequences come from CD4+ or CD8+ T cells sorted from blood, collected in a trial of the OX40 agonist ivuxolimab. These receptors came from an adult with an advanced solid tumor such as melanoma, head and neck, liver or kidney cancer.

Only one count was recorded for this clone. The V call is TRBV11-2, the J call TRBJ2-1; D might be TRBD2 (6 bases). CDR3 length: 15 residues. The germline V gene has CDR1 SGHAT and CDR2 FQNNGV. Trimming stripped 5 bases from V and 4 bases from J, with 15 bases between. The CDR3 loop is CASSPGTFKYNEQFF. As DNA, the CDR3 is TGTGCCAGCAGCCCCGGGACTTTCAAATACAATGAGCAGTTCTTC.

The V call is TRBV2, the J call TRBJ2-1; D may be TRBD2 (5 bases). With 3 bases removed from V and 6 bases from J, the gap between germline ends came to 6 bases. The CDR3 has 12 amino acids. The germline CDR1 and CDR2 sequences are SNHLY and FYNNEI. The CDR3 DNA follows: TGTGCCAGCAGTGATCGGGGCAATGAGCAGTTCTTC. Its protein product is CASSDRGNEQFF.

The chain carries TRBV6-5 and TRBJ1-5; no definite D call. V lost 6 bases to trimming and J lost 1 base, with 7 bases between them. Germline loops: CDR1 MNHEY, CDR2 SVGAGI. The CDR3 is 13 amino acids. The CDR3 sequence: CASRLASNQPQHF. CDR3 nucleotides: TGTGCCAGCAGACTAGCGAGCAATCAGCCCCAGCATTTT.

This chain uses TRBV4-1 with TRBJ1-4; D is unresolved. Trimming shortened V by 1 base and J by 1 base, and 10 bases separated the two germline ends. Per the germline V gene, CDR1 is MGHRA and CDR2 is YSYEKL. The CDR3 runs 16 residues. DNA for the CDR3: TGCGCCAGCAGCCAAGTTCCCGACGTAACTAATGAAAAACTGTTTTTT. As protein: CASSQVPDVTNEKLFF.

The count of this clone is one. This chain joins TRBV7-2 and TRBJ2-7; D is perhaps TRBD1 (6 bases). The V gene lost 0 bases and the J gene lost 6 bases, with 15 bases spanning the gap. Germline V gene sequence: CDR1 SGHTA, CDR2 FQGNSA. This CDR3 is built from 15 residues. The CDR3 reads CASSLAGRRGGEQYF. The CDR3 DNA reads TGTGCCAGCAGCTTAGCTGGTAGGAGAGGGGGCGAGCAGTACTTC.

The genes are TRBV7-3 and TRBJ2-5, with D tentatively TRBD1 (7 bases). CDR3 size: 14 residues. Trimming pared 2 bases from V and 5 bases from J, leaving 12 bases between. Germline V gene data show CDR1 as SGHTA and CDR2 as FQGTGA. CDR3 in amino acids: CASSLGGGPETQYF. CDR3 bases: TGTGCCAGCAGCTTAGGAGGGGGCCCGGAGACCCAGTACTTC.

The chain employs TRBV5-5 and TRBJ1-1; TRBD1 might be the D (5 bases). This CDR3 region has 12 residues. Germline V gene lookup returns CDR1 SGHKS and CDR2 YYEKEE (reference sequence). Trimming left V 3 bases short and J 7 bases short, with 10 bases between. The CDR3 spells CASSYRDGEAFF. In nucleotides, the CDR3 is TGTGCCAGCAGCTACCGGGACGGTGAAGCTTTCTTT.

The V call is TRBV30, the J call TRBJ2-3; TRBD2 might be the D (5 bases). The CDR3 runs 12 residues. V lost 1 base, J lost 9 bases, and 11 bases lay in between. The germline V gene encodes CDR1 GTSNPN and CDR2 SVGIG (reference sequence). Here the CDR3 reads CAWSGASGTQYF. CDR3 nucleotides: TGTGCCTGGAGTGGGGCTTCGGGAACGCAGTATTTT.

The chain employs TRBV7-3 and TRBJ2-7, with TRBD1 identical over 8 bases. The V segment lost 5 bases and the J segment 2 bases; nucleotides outside the gene matches: 5. Germline CDR1 reads SGHTA; CDR2 reads FQGTGA. The CDR3 consists of 14 residues. CDR3 sequence: CASSLGTGAYEQYF. The CDR3 DNA sequence: TGTGCCAGCAGCCTGGGGACAGGTGCCTACGAGCAGTACTTC.

V gene TRBV6-4 combines with J gene TRBJ2-1; 11 bases align to TRBD2. CDR1 and CDR2 from the germline V gene are MRHNA and SNTAGT. Trimming took 5 bases from V and 7 from J; bases not matched to a gene: 7. This CDR3 comprises 15 residues. CDR3 sequence reads: CASSLSGRAQNEQFF. DNA of the CDR3: TGTGCCAGCAGTCTTAGCGGGAGGGCCCAGAATGAGCAGTTCTTC.

The rearrangement uses TRBV19 and TRBJ1-5; D is ambiguous. CDR1 is LNHDA, CDR2 SQIVND, per germline (reference sequence). Trimming stripped 10 bases from V and 3 bases from J, with 10 bases between. This CDR3 is built from 12 residues. The CDR3 protein is CATRTHNQPQHF. As DNA, the CDR3 is TGTGCCACTCGGACTCACAATCAGCCCCAGCATTTT.

J is TRBJ2-2 and V is TRBV5-1, with D possibly matching TRBD2 (6 bases). The CDR3 is made up of 12 amino acids. In germline, CDR1 is SGHRS, CDR2 YFSETQ. The V end lost 6 bases, the J end lost 3 bases, and 6 bases lay between the germline ends. CDR3 bases: TGCGCCAGCACGGGGGACACCGGGGAGCTGTTTTTT. Its translation: CASTGDTGELFF.

The chain recombines TRBV6-5 with TRBJ2-5, with D perhaps matching TRBD1 (5 bases). Trimming removed 0 bases from V and 9 bases from J, with 14 bases in between. Germline loops: CDR1 MNHEY, CDR2 SVGAGI. The CDR3 length is 14 residues. The CDR3 loop reads CASSYSAGSGPQYF. The CDR3 DNA is TGTGCCAGCAGTTACTCGGCAGGGTCCGGGCCCCAGTACTTC.

This chain connects TRBV28 to TRBJ1-5, with D perhaps matching TRBD1 (5 bases). Trimming cost V 6 bases and J 6 bases, with 18 bases left between them. Germline CDR1 reads MDHEN; CDR2 reads SYDVKM. This CDR3 is 15 amino acids long. DNA for the CDR3: TGTGCCAGCAGCCGTTACAGGTCAGGGAGTCAGCCCCAGCATTTT. Translation: CASSRYRSGSQPQHF. The whole variable domain, filled in from reference TRBV28 and TRBJ1-5, reads DVKVTQSSRYLVKRTGEKVFLECVQDMDHENMFWYRQDPGLGLRLIYFSYDVKMKEKGDIPEGYSVSREKKERFSLILESASTNQTSMYLCASSRYRSGSQPQHFGDGTRLSIL.

CDR3 sequence: CASSQTSAGTGELFF. CDR3 nucleotide sequence: TGCGCCAGCAGCCAAACTAGCGCGGGCACCGGGGAGCTGTTTTTT. This chain connects TRBV4-1 to TRBJ2-2; 7 nucleotides match TRBD2. Germline CDR1 reads MGHRA; CDR2 reads YSYEKL. The CDR3 spans 15 residues. V gave up 2 bases and J gave up 4 bases; unmatched junction bases: 4.

The rearrangement links TRBV20-1 to TRBJ1-1, with D unclear. Germline lookup yields CDR1 DFQATT and CDR2 SNEGSKA (reference sequence). There are 11 residues in the CDR3. Between the trimmed V and J ends, which lost 3 bases and 1 base, there was a span of 3 bases. The CDR3 coding sequence is TGCAGTGCTAGGGCGAACACTGAAGCTTTCTTT. Amino acids: CSARANTEAFF.

The rearrangement uses TRBV5-1 and TRBJ2-5; D is possibly TRBD1 (6 bases). This CDR3 is 14 amino acids long. CDR1 SGHRS and CDR2 YFSETQ come from the germline V gene. The V gene lost 5 bases and the J gene lost 1 base, with 12 bases spanning the gap. The DNA for the CDR3 is TGCGCCAGCAGTCTACAGGGAATCCAAGAGACCCAGTACTTC. Amino acid sequence: CASSLQGIQETQYF.

The V gene is TRBV5-5, the J gene TRBJ2-7, with 15 bases that match TRBD2. The CDR3 runs 18 residues. Germline CDR1 reads SGHKS; CDR2 reads YYEKEE (reference sequence). V gave up 5 bases and J gave up 6 bases; unmatched junction bases: 15. The CDR3 sequence: CASSRTSGRALFLSEQYF. The DNA for the CDR3 is TGTGCCAGCAGTAGGACTAGCGGGAGGGCCCTGTTTCTCTCCGAGCAGTACTTC. The entire variable domain, with the rest obtained from reference TRBV5-5 and TRBJ2-7, is as follows: DAGVTQSPTHLIKTRGQQVTLRCSPISGHKSVSWYQQVLGQGPQFIFQYYEKEERGRGNFPDRFSARQFPNYSSELNVNALLLGDSALYLCASSRTSGRALFLSEQYFGPGTRLTVT.

The chain recombines TRBV11-2 with TRBJ1-6, with 7 bases lining up with TRBD1. This CDR3 has 14 amino acids. Losses at the gene ends were 5 bases for V and 7 bases for J; bases not matched to a gene: 5. Germline V gene sequence: CDR1 SGHAT, CDR2 FQNNGV. CDR3 sequence (DNA): TGTGCCAGCAGCGCGACAGGGACAAATTCACCCCTCCACTTT. Protein: CASSATGTNSPLHF.

The J gene is TRBJ1-5, the V gene TRBV19; D remains ambiguous. V lost 3 bases and J 3 bases, leaving 15 bases between the germline ends. The CDR3 consists of 16 residues. CDR1 and CDR2 (germline): LNHDA, SQIVND (reference sequence). CDR3 nucleotide sequence: TGTGCCAGTAGTATGCGTCAGGCAGTCGTCAATCAGCCCCAGCATTTT. Its translation: CASSMRQAVVNQPQHF.